This T cell receptor beta chain was documented in a study of shared clonotypes between healthy human individuals. As for the study in general: With ages of 18 to 49, the donors were two women and three men.

The J segment lost 5 bases and the V segment lost 2 bases, leaving 6 bases of the junction unmatched. The CDR3 extends over 15 amino acids. Per the germline V gene, CDR1 is SGHTA and CDR2 is FQGNSA. Memory CD4+ cells were the fraction left after CD45RA+ naive selection. As originally analysed: As immunoSEQ supplied junction-only sequences (without quality scores), filtering differed. The protocol was immunoSEQ multiplex PCR, while the TCRdb copy is restricted to in-frame clones and leaves out a portion. From that table come the V and J calls and clone size; the DNA was used to work out D and trimming. The data hold approximately 2.5 million clones, with approximately 94% observed a single time.

The sequenced material came from naive CD4+ T cells sorted from blood. Subset in this sample: CD45RA+ positively selected. The chain has TRBV7-2 and TRBJ2-5; 9 bases agree with TRBD2. The clonotype was recovered from a man aged 18 to 35 in good health. The CDR3 reads CASSLRRGGRETQYF. CDR3 nucleotides: TGTGCCAGCAGCTTACGGCGGGGGGGCAGGGAGACCCAGTACTTC.